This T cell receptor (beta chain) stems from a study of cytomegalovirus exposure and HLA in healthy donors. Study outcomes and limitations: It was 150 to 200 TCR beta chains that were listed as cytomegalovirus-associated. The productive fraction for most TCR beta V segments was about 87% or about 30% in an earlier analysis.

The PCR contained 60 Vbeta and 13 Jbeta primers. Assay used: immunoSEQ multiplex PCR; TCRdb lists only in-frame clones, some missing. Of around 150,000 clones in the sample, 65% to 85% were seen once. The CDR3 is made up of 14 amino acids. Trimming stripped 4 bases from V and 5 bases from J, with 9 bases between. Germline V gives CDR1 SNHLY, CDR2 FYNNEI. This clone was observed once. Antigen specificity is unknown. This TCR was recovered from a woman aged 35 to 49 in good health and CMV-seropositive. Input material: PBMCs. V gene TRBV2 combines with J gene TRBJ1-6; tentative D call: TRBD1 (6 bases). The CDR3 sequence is CASSGTVNNSPLHF. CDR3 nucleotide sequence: TGTGCCAGCAGTGGGACAGTCAATAATTCACCCCTCCACTTT.